The rows below give T cell receptor beta chains drawn from one sample of a study of identical twins. MiXCR, applied by TCRdb to the 5' RACE reads, yields one record per CDR3 protein. The sample holds some 590,000 distinct CDR3 sequences, approximately 9.6% seen once. The same sample was also used in a study of yellow fever vaccine responses in identical twins.

The sequenced material came from PBMCs. The receptor set was obtained from a young woman in good health. Each CDR3 is given with its conserved first and last residue. Fields, in order: J gene, D gene, V gene, clone size, CDR3 DNA, CDR3 protein. D genes are given only for firm matches. Where a row states a size, it is once, few, many or the class of an expanded clone; other rows omit it.

TRBJ1-4,.,TRBV30,few,TGTGCCTGGAGTGTAAGGGGAGCGCTAAGGGAAAAACTGTTTTTT,CAWSVRGALREKLFF
TRBJ2-2,TRBD2,TRBV28,many,TGTGCCAGCAGTTTATGGCTGGCGGGGGGCACCGGGGAGCTGTTTTTT,CASSLWLAGGTGELFF
TRBJ2-1,TRBD2,TRBV24-1,many,TGTGCCACCAGTGATTGGGCTAGCGGGGCCGTCTACAATGAGCAGTTCTTC,CATSDWASGAVYNEQFF
TRBJ1-2,.,TRBV6-5,many,TGTGCCAGCAGTTCGGGGCACAGCCGAGTTTATGGCTACACCTTC,CASSSGHSRVYGYTF
TRBJ2-7,TRBD2,TRBV7-2,many,TGTGCCAGCAGCAAGGGGTTGACTAGCGGTGAAAAACGGTACTTC,CASSKGLTSGEKRYF
TRBJ1-5,.,TRBV12-3/TRBV12-4,many,TGTGCCAGCGGCCCGAATCAGCCCCAGCATTTT,CASGPNQPQHF
TRBJ2-7,.,TRBV30,.,TGTGCCTGGAGGCCTGAGGGGGACTACGAGCAGTACTTC,CAWRPEGDYEQYF
TRBJ2-1,.,TRBV5-1,few,TGCGCCAGCAGCTCCTTAGGAGGGGGGAATTACAATGAGCAGTTCTTC,CASSSLGGGNYNEQFF
TRBJ2-1,TRBD2,TRBV5-1,.,TGCGCCAGCAGGGGAATAGCGGGGGCCTCCTACAATGAGCAGTTCTTC,CASRGIAGASYNEQFF
TRBJ2-2,TRBD2,TRBV4-2,few,TGTGCCAGCAGCCAAGATATAGCGGGGGGTAACACCGGGGAGCTGTTTTTT,CASSQDIAGGNTGELFF
TRBJ2-2,.,TRBV12-5,many,TGTGCTAGTGGTTTGCCGGGAGCCGTTAACACCGGGGAGCTGTTTTTT,CASGLPGAVNTGELFF
TRBJ2-1,TRBD2,TRBV11-2,.,TGTGCCAGCAGCATCCCGAAGGTCGCTAGCGGGAGAGGGAATGAGCAGTTCTTC,CASSIPKVASGRGNEQFF
TRBJ2-1,TRBD2,TRBV4-2,few,TGTGCCAGCAGCCAAGATCGGGGAGCGGGGGGCGGTGAGCAGTTCTTC,CASSQDRGAGGGEQFF
TRBJ2-2,TRBD1,TRBV5-1,few,TGCGCCAGCAGCTTGCCGAGACAGGGCCTGGGCACCGGGGAGCTGTTTTTT,CASSLPRQGLGTGELFF
TRBJ2-4,.,TRBV27,.,TGTGCCAGCAGTTTTTTGGGTCTCCGGGCCAAAAACATTCAGTACTTC,CASSFLGLRAKNIQYF
TRBJ2-7,.,TRBV12-3/TRBV12-4,.,TGTGCCAGCAGTTTGGAGGGTCCAGGGTCCTACGAGCAGTACTTC,CASSLEGPGSYEQYF
TRBJ2-1,.,TRBV5-1,few,TGCGCCAGCAAGCCGGAGCCTTCCTACAATGAGCAGTTCTTC,CASKPEPSYNEQFF
TRBJ2-7,.,TRBV7-2,.,TGTGCCAGCAGCTTTGGCGTTTACCGCGAGCAGTACTTC,CASSFGVYREQYF
TRBJ2-3,.,TRBV7-2,many,TGTGCCAGCAGCTTACGCTCCAGCACAGATACGCAGTATTTT,CASSLRSSTDTQYF
TRBJ2-4,.,TRBV11-2,few,TGTGCCAGCAGCTTAGAAGGGACGGGCCGACTAGCCAAAAACATTCAGTACTTC,CASSLEGTGRLAKNIQYF
TRBJ2-1,TRBD2,TRBV20-1,many,TGCAGTGCTGACCCCGCTAGCGGGAGGGCATCCTCCTACAATGAGCAGTTCTTC,CSADPASGRASSYNEQFF
TRBJ1-1,.,TRBV5-1,.,TGCGCCAGCAGCTTGGAGCAGGGACGGGCTTTCTTT,CASSLEQGRAFF
TRBJ2-1,TRBD1,TRBV20-1,many,TGCAGTGCCATAGAAGGGGACAGATCCTACAATGAGCAGTTCTTC,CSAIEGDRSYNEQFF
TRBJ2-3,TRBD1,TRBV2,few,TGTGCCACTCAACGGGACAGGGCCACAGATACGCAGTATTTT,CATQRDRATDTQYF
TRBJ2-3,TRBD2,TRBV20-1,.,TGCAGTGCTAGGGCCGATAGGGACTACCTCAATACGCAGTATTTT,CSARADRDYLNTQYF
TRBJ2-1,TRBD2,TRBV4-1,many,TGCGCCAGCAGCCAACTAGCGGACTCCTACAATGAGCAGTTCTTC,CASSQLADSYNEQFF
TRBJ2-1,.,TRBV3-1,few,TGTGCCAGCAGCCAAGTTGACACAAGCAGCAATGAGCAGTTCTTC,CASSQVDTSSNEQFF
TRBJ2-3,.,TRBV7-9,.,TGTGCCAGCAGCCCCCGAAGCACAGATATGCAGTATTTT,CASSPRSTDMQYF
TRBJ2-7,TRBD2,TRBV20-1,many,TGCAGTGCTGGGACTAGCGGGAGTAGGAAGTACGAGCAGTACTTC,CSAGTSGSRKYEQYF
TRBJ2-7,TRBD2,TRBV10-3,.,TGTGCCATCAGTGAGTCTGACCCGGGACTAGCGGGAGCGGTCCCCTACGAGCAGTACTTC,CAISESDPGLAGAVPYEQYF
TRBJ2-5,TRBD2,TRBV11-2,many,TGTGCCAGCAGCTCTGCGACTAGCGGGGGGGCGGAGACCCAGTACTTC,CASSSATSGGAETQYF
TRBJ2-7,.,TRBV5-1,few,TGCGCCAGCAGCGATACAGGGCCAGGGGACGAGCAGTACTTC,CASSDTGPGDEQYF
TRBJ2-1,.,TRBV5-1,few,TGCGCCAGCAGCACCGCACAGGGTCCCCCCTACAATGAGCAGTTCTTC,CASSTAQGPPYNEQFF
TRBJ2-5,.,TRBV2,.,TGTGCCAGCAGGACTTTAATGGAAGAGACCCAGTACTTC,CASRTLMEETQYF
TRBJ1-5,.,TRBV12-3/TRBV12-4,few,TGTGCCAGCAGCCCCTCAGGGGCCGCCTCAAATCAGCCCCAGCATTTT,CASSPSGAASNQPQHF
TRBJ1-4,TRBD1,TRBV7-9,many,TGTGCCAGCAGCTCCAGGACAGGGGGCGAGGATGAAAAACTGTTTTTT,CASSSRTGGEDEKLFF
TRBJ2-2,.,TRBV3-1,many,TGTGCCAGCAGCCAAGAGGGCTACCCCGGGACCGGGGAGCTGTTTTTT,CASSQEGYPGTGELFF
TRBJ2-6,.,TRBV28,many,TGTGCCAGCAGTTTAGGGGGCCGGAACGTCCTGACTTTC,CASSLGGRNVLTF
TRBJ2-1,TRBD2,TRBV14,many,TGTGCCAGCAGCCCCCCGGGACTAGTGGGCTACAATGAGCAGTTCTTC,CASSPPGLVGYNEQFF
TRBJ2-2,.,TRBV6-1,.,TGTGCCAGCAGTACCACGAGGGGACAATCGGACCAAACCGGGGAGCTGTTTTTT,CASSTTRGQSDQTGELFF
TRBJ2-7,.,TRBV30,.,TGTGCCTGGACAACGGTGGTTGCGAGGGCTCCCTACGAGCAGTACTTC,CAWTTVVARAPYEQYF
TRBJ2-7,.,TRBV27,many,TGTGCCAGCAGTTTAAATTACGGACAGAGCTCCTACGAGCAGTACTTC,CASSLNYGQSSYEQYF
TRBJ2-1,TRBD2,TRBV7-2,.,TGTGCCAGCAGACTGGGGGGGTACAATGAGCAGTTCTTC,CASRLGGYNEQFF
TRBJ2-7,TRBD2,TRBV20-1,many,TGCAGTGCTAGAGATGGGGGGGGAAGTTCGTACGAGCAGTACTTC,CSARDGGGSSYEQYF
TRBJ2-5,.,TRBV25-1,.,TGTGCCAGCAGTGACTCTGGGCGGTTCGGGGAGACCCAGTACTTC,CASSDSGRFGETQYF